A single sample gave rise to the 2 T cell receptor beta chains below, sequenced in a study of CD4 T cells in relation to SARS-CoV-2 and coronaviruses. TCRdb's copy holds only in-frame clones and misses some; the assay was immunoSEQ multiplex PCR. The data contain tens of thousands of clones, over 75% of them singletons. What these receptors recognize is not known. Sequenced input: naive CD4+ T cells from PBMCs, cultured in vitro. Regarding subset: naive CD4+ T cells isolated by negative enrichment. These receptors were obtained from an adult with COVID-19.

The chain couples TRBV6-5 to TRBJ2-2, with 7 bases identical to TRBD1. Per the germline V gene, CDR1 is MNHEY and CDR2 is SVGAGI. V shed 4 bases, J shed 4 bases, and the junction held 9 bases outside the gene matches. The CDR3 sequence is 16 residues long. DNA for the CDR3: TGTGCCAGCAGTTCCCCGACAGGGCGTGGCACCGGGGAGCTGTTTTTT. Translated: CASSSPTGRGTGELFF.

The chain is built from TRBV5-6 and TRBJ2-5; TRBD1 agrees at 9 bases. The CDR3 sequence is 15 residues long. Trimming removed 0 bases from V and 5 bases from J; junction bases left unmatched: 5. The germline CDR1 and CDR2 sequences are SGHDT and YYEEEE. The CDR3 here is CASSLDTGGGETQYF. For the CDR3, the DNA is TGTGCCAGCAGCTTGGATACAGGGGGCGGCGAGACCCAGTACTTC.